This T cell receptor beta chain was recovered during a study of shared clonotypes between healthy human individuals (dated by TCRdb to 2020 to 2021). Context from the whole study: A few men and a couple of women, aged 18 to 49 years, made up the cohort. For each donor, three plates each were used for CD4 naive and CD4 memory, two plates were used for CD8 naive, and one plate was used for CD8 memory. To estimate repertoire size and how much clonotype sharing occurs between individuals, the study deeply sequenced the blood TCR repertoires of several healthy adults. To increase sequencing depth and limit assay-specific biases, different laboratories used diverse techniques to prepare libraries and sequence TCR repertoires. Per donor, leukapheresis produced somewhere between about 0.94 and 9 billion PBMCs. The full study reports these points: Rarefaction of sorted-subset datasets indicated incomplete sequencing despite the large sequencing depth. Sampling was restricted to blood, and TCR repertoires in tissues likely differ from the TCR repertoires found in blood. Because the study included only a small number of donors, the genetic and exposure-history diversity represented was limited. Naive subsets generally had larger estimated clonotype richness than memory subsets. Compared with non-shared clonotypes, the clonotypes found in all four sorted-subset donors had higher generation probabilities. Across a few donors, about 4.5% of naive CD4, roughly 3.5% of naive CD8, around 2.5% of memory CD4, and under 0.45% of memory CD8 clonotypes were shared. Pairwise subsampling led to the expectation that sequencing depth would affect the degree of clonotype sharing among donors.

Its CDR3 holds 13 amino acids, cysteine through phenylalanine. Only the CDR3 part of the read is kept: 39 bases, read in frame from the first base. Between the V and J ends, shortened by 5 bases and 0 bases respectively, the junction contains 2 bases. CDR1 and CDR2 (KGHSH, LQKENI) derive from the germline V gene. There are a few counts of this clone. Its antigen target is currently unknown. No quality values exist for individual bases; no much larger clone is one base distant. This same CDR3 is encoded by further DNA sequences in the sample. The donors were healthy, HIV-negative adults with no recently reported acute infections or vaccinations. Every donor was a Caucasian adult residing in Nashville, Tennessee, USA. Magnetic negative selection was used to enrich CD4+ T cells, after which naive cells were positively selected on CD45RA and the negative fraction became the memory subset. After blood collection by leukapheresis, PBMCs were isolated using Ficoll-Histopaque density gradient centrifugation and then cryopreserved in the vapor phase of liquid nitrogen. Analytical flow cytometry was used to check the purity and quantity of each magnetically sorted T cell population. Each sorted fraction had its genomic DNA isolated and then quantified by UV absorbance on a Nanodrop 2000c.

TCR CDR3 regions were amplified from genomic DNA by multiplex PCR using the deep immunoSEQ assay. Extracted genomic DNA from each cell subset was distributed evenly across all wells of several immunoSEQ 96-well plates, and each plate was treated as a replicate. For sorted subsets, 150 to 250 ng genomic DNA, equal to 30,000 or so T cell genomes, was loaded into each replicate PCR. Purified libraries were quantified with a Qubit 3.0 fluorometer, sized on a Bioanalyzer 2100, and re-quantified with the KAPA Library Quantification kit. Every immunoSEQ 96-well plate was sequenced on a separate single-read 150-cycle Illumina NextSeq 550 flow cell. The authors processed their data as follows. The immunoSEQ output contained only junctional sequences without quality scores, so filtering could not match that applied to full-length reads. To assign V/J genes and CDR3, sequences were annotated against IMGT germline references using PyIR, a Python wrapper for IgBLAST v1.9. Reads with weak V/J assignments (E-value above 1e-6), missing CDR3, stop codons, out-of-frame junctions, or ambiguous translated residues were removed. A V3J clonotype was defined by an identical inferred V gene, J gene, and CDR3 amino acid sequence. To compute the percentage overlap between repertoires, the number of shared unique clonotypes was divided by the size of the smaller repertoire. RTK rarefaction, the Chao1 estimator, and Recon v2.1 estimates of unobserved clonotypes were used to assess repertoire richness. Generation probabilities for all TCRbeta clonotypes obtained by the gDNA method from a handful of donors were computed using OLGA. In its TCRdb copy, this immuneACCESS table keeps in-frame sequences only and misses some clones. Where compared with another copy, unresolved V genes explain less than half of these, and the others have no known cause. V, J and clone size reflect that table, while D and trimming were determined from the DNA. This sample is represented by 1.6 million or so clones; approximately 98.5% of them were singletons. Approximately 0.4% of the sample is taken by the ten largest.

What was sequenced was naive CD4+ T cells sorted from blood. This specimen's cell subset or site label, interpreted: CD45RA+ positively selected. This TCR was sampled from a man aged 30 to 45 in good health. The rearrangement joined TRBV18 to TRBJ2-6, with the D gene too uncertain to name. The nucleotides are TGTGCCAGCTCATCCTCTGGGGCCAACGTCCTGACTTTC. Its product reads: CASSSSGANVLTF.